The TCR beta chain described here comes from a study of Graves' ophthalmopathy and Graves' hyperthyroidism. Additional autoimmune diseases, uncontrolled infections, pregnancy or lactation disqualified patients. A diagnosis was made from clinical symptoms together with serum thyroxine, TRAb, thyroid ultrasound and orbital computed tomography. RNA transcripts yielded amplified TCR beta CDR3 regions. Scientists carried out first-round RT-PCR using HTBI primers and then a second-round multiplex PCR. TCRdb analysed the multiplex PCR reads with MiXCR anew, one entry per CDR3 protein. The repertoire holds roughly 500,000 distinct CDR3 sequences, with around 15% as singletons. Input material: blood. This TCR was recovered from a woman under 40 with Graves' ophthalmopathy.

CDR3 DNA sequence: TGCAGCGGGGACAGGTCCATCCAAAGCCCTACGGGGGCTTTCTTT. It encodes CSGDRSIQSPTGAFF. This chain joins TRBV29-1 and TRBJ1-1, with TRBD1 matching over 8 bases. The CDR3 is 15 amino acids. Trimming took 7 bases from V and 11 from J; bases not matched to a gene: 21. CDR1 is SQVTM, CDR2 ANQGSEA, per germline.